This T cell receptor beta chain was retrieved from a study of blood T cell repertoires in COVID-19 (dated by TCRdb to the early 2020s). General notes on the study: Samples from collaborators originated in the United States, Italy and Spain and spanned both the acute and convalescent phases of COVID-19. The prospective study material was composed of cDNA or gDNA derived from T cells, B-cell-depleted T cells, or PBMCs. Subjects who had been exposed to COVID-19, were actively infected with it, or had recovered from it provided the deeply sampled blood TCRbeta repertoires that made up the dataset. The repertoires were released in a freely available public database meant as a resource for research on the immune response to SARS-CoV-2. Samples were obtained from the ongoing ImmuneRACE study (first 160 participants) and from over 1,000 subjects provided by 6 global collaborators. Sample metadata almost always included a de-identified subject ID, COVID-19 status, age in years and sex. Where available, HLA class I and class II types were taken from metadata supplied by the sample provider and were not determined by assay-based typing. Broad study findings and their caveats: The amount of clinical and demographic metadata varied by source and participant and was provided uncurated.

One collaborating source in Seattle enrolled patients while the patients were actively infected and followed the patients over time throughout the course of disease. Each collaborating institution followed its own protocols to collect whole blood in K2EDTA tubes. For TCRbeta analysis, collaborator samples were shipped as frozen whole blood, as isolated PBMCs, or as DNA extracted from either sample type. A note on this clone: Its antigen specificity is not known. Nothing much larger sits one base from this clone, and base qualities are not available.

Spanning cysteine to phenylalanine, the CDR3 consists of 16 amino acids. Only CDR3 DNA remains: 48 bases, in frame from the first base. CDR1 and CDR2, looked up from the germline V gene, are MRHNA and SNTAGT. Clipping removes 6 bases from V and 5 bases from J, with 11 as the unmatched junction base count. The immunoSEQ Assay, a bias-controlled multiplex PCR, was used to amplify TCRbeta CDR3 regions from genomic DNA. Per the source publication's procedure: The number of nucleated cells in each sample was estimated from the amplification of reference gene primers within the assay. To quantify the absolute abundance of each unique TCRbeta CDR3 rearrangement, sequence reads were collapsed and filtered. For each sample, productive Simpson clonality was calculated by taking the square root of Simpson's diversity index across productive rearrangements. TCRdb's version of the immuneACCESS table is confined to in-frame rearrangements and falls short of the full clone set. An unresolved V gene accounts for under half of the shortfall where checked; the remainder is of unknown origin. V and J calls plus clone size are reproduced from that table; the DNA served to infer D and trimming. Within this sample are about 360,000 clones, with 80% to 90% of them counted one time only. 7.1% of the sample comes from the top ten.

This sequence uses TRBV6-4 and TRBJ2-1, with 9 bases aligning to TRBD2. The sequence came from a woman aged 55-69 years with COVID-19, enrolled during active disease. Sequencing was done on a sample of peripheral blood. The nucleotide sequence reads TGTGCCAGCAGCCGAATTAGCGGGGGTTCTAACAATGAGCAGTTCTTC. This gives the protein CASSRISGGSNNEQFF.